The 23 T cell receptor beta chains given below trace back to one sample, sequenced in a study of control samples from healthy donors and cancer patients. Assay used: immunoSEQ multiplex PCR; TCRdb lists only in-frame clones, some missing. Of approximately 150,000 clones listed, nearly 90% are singletons. The sequencing input was PBMCs. The source of these receptors is a man aged 45-65 years with head and neck cancer.

V is TRBV9 and J is TRBJ2-6, with a possible D match to TRBD1 (6 bases). Trimming shortened V by 4 bases and J by 0 bases, and 11 bases separated the two germline ends. Per germline, CDR1 SGDLS and CDR2 YYNGEE. The CDR3 has 16 amino acids. Here the CDR3 DNA reads TGTGCCAGCAGCCCAGGACAGACCTCTGGGGCCAACGTCCTGACTTTC. It specifies CASSPGQTSGANVLTF.

This rearrangement joins TRBV7-9 to TRBJ2-5, with a tentative D call TRBD2 (5 bases). The length of the CDR3 is 16 residues. Looked up from germline, CDR1 is SEHNR and CDR2 is FQNEAQ (reference sequence). V lost 5 bases and J 5 bases, leaving 21 bases between the germline ends. In nucleotides, the CDR3 is TGTGCCAGCAGCCAGCCACGTGCGGGTGGGTTGGAGACCCAGTACTTC. As protein: CASSQPRAGGLETQYF. Drawing the rest from reference TRBV7-9 and TRBJ2-5, the complete variable domain is DTGVSQNPRHKITKRGQNVTFRCDPISEHNRLYWYRQTLGQGPEFLTYFQNEAQLEKSRLLSDRFSAERPKGSFSTLEIQRTEQGDSAMYLCASSQPRAGGLETQYFGPGTRLLVL.

The CDR3 coding sequence is TGTGCCAGCAGACCTAACTCGCCCGGGTACCAGCCCCAGCATTTT. It specifies CASRPNSPGYQPQHF. The chain recombines TRBV27 with TRBJ1-5; D remains unclear. CDR3 length: 15 residues. V gave up 6 bases and J gave up 7 bases, with 19 bases separating them. Looked up from germline, CDR1 is MNHEY and CDR2 is SMNVEV (reference sequence).

This clone was seen only once. The chain recombines TRBV28 with TRBJ2-3, with D unclear. Germline V CDR1 and CDR2: MDHEN, SYDVKM. This CDR3 has 13 residues. Trimming took 6 bases from V and 4 from J, leaving 11 bases between them. The CDR3 region has the DNA TGTGCCAGCAGCCCTGTCCCAGCAGATACGCAGTATTTT. The encoded protein is CASSPVPADTQYF.

The V and J genes are TRBV5-1 and TRBJ2-1; D assignment may be TRBD1 or TRBD2 (5 bases each). Germline values: CDR1 SGHRS, CDR2 YFSETQ. The CDR3 consists of 15 residues. Trimming stripped 4 bases from V and 8 bases from J, with 19 bases between. The CDR3 DNA sequence: TGCGCCAGCAGCCCACCCGGGACCGGGTCATATGAGCAGTTCTTC. This encodes CASSPPGTGSYEQFF.

The chain links TRBV24-1 to TRBJ2-1, with TRBD1 identical over 7 bases. Germline V gene data show CDR1 as KGHDR and CDR2 as SFDVKD. Trimming cost V 4 bases and J 7 bases; bases outside gene matches: 9. The CDR3 runs to 15 residues. CDR3 region: CATSDPGTVGNEQFF. Here the CDR3 DNA reads TGTGCCACCAGTGACCCAGGGACAGTAGGGAATGAGCAGTTCTTC.

This clone was observed a few times. This chain uses TRBV21-1 with TRBJ2-1; the table's D gene call, TRBD2, was not cross checked with the DNA. TRBV21-1 is reported as a pseudogene. This CDR3 is 15 amino acids long. Here the CDR3 reads CASSKDGSNYNEQFF. CDR3 bases: TGTGCCAGCAGCAAAGACGGGAGCAACTACAATGAGCAGTTCTTC.

The rearrangement joins TRBV18 to TRBJ2-1, with 9 nucleotides matching TRBD1. Per the germline V gene, CDR1 is KGHSH and CDR2 is LQKENI. The CDR3 sequence is 17 residues long. The J segment lost 2 bases and the V segment lost 0 bases, leaving 5 bases of the junction unmatched. CDR3 protein: CASSPPRGQGTYNEQFF. In DNA, the CDR3 is TGTGCCAGCTCACCACCGAGGGGACAGGGAACCTACAATGAGCAGTTCTTC. The full variable domain, its missing parts supplied by reference TRBV18 and TRBJ2-1, is NAGVMQNPRHLVRRRGQEARLRCSPMKGHSHVYWYRQLPEEGLKFMVYLQKENIIDESGMPKERFSAEFPKEGPSILRIQQVVRGDSAAYFCASSPPRGQGTYNEQFFGPGTRLTVL.

The chain joins TRBV27 to TRBJ2-7, with 8 bases lining up with TRBD2. Germline V gene sequence: CDR1 MNHEY, CDR2 SMNVEV (reference sequence). Trimming took 1 base from V and 6 from J; bases not matched to a gene: 5. CDR3 length: 14 amino acids. CDR3 protein: CASSLLGGTSEQYF. DNA of the CDR3: TGTGCCAGCAGTTTATTGGGCGGGACTAGCGAGCAGTACTTC.

This clone was observed a few times. This sequence joins TRBV18 and TRBJ2-2, with TRBD2 matching 9 bases. Trimming removed 0 bases from V and 5 bases from J; junction bases left unmatched: 4. Germline V gene sequence: CDR1 KGHSH, CDR2 LQKENI. The CDR3 sequence is 16 residues long. The CDR3 nucleotides read TGTGCCAGCTCACCACCGGCTAGCGGGAAAACCGGGGAGCTGTTTTTT. It encodes CASSPPASGKTGELFF.

The chain joins TRBV10-2 to TRBJ2-1; TRBD1 or TRBD2 may be the D gene (6 bases each). V was trimmed by 7 bases and J by 3 bases, leaving 10 bases between them. Germline lookup yields CDR1 WSHSY and CDR2 SAAADI. The CDR3 totals 13 residues. CDR3 amino acids: CASKGGLYNEQFF. As DNA, the CDR3 is TGCGCCAGCAAGGGGGGTCTCTACAATGAGCAGTTCTTC.

The chain couples TRBV5-8 to TRBJ2-5; 13 bases map to TRBD2. J lost 3 bases, V lost 4 bases, and 3 bases had no gene match. The germline CDR1 and CDR2 sequences are SGHTS and YDEGEE. CDR3 length: 15 amino acids. As DNA, the CDR3 is TGTGCCAGCAGCCAGGGACTAGCGGGAAAAGAGACCCAGTACTTC. Translating it yields CASSQGLAGKETQYF.

The chain employs TRBV11-3 and TRBJ2-1, with D perhaps matching TRBD2 (5 bases). Germline-derived CDR1 and CDR2 are SGHNT and YENEEA. Between the trimmed V and J ends, which lost 1 base and 5 bases, there was a span of 15 bases. The CDR3 length is 16 residues. CDR3 nucleotide sequence: TGTGCCAGCAGCTTAGGCTACCCTATTAGCGACAATGAGCAGTTCTTC. Residues: CASSLGYPISDNEQFF.

The V call is TRBV20-1, the J call TRBJ2-5; 8 positions match TRBD2. The CDR3 is 11 residues long. The V gene's germline CDR1 is DFQATT and CDR2 SNEGSKA (reference sequence). With 6 bases clipped from V and 11 bases from J, the junction kept 8 bases outside the gene matches. CDR3 sequence reads: CSAEALAAQYF. CDR3 bases: TGCAGTGCCGAAGCACTAGCGGCACAGTACTTC.

The chain couples TRBV4-1 to TRBJ1-3; D is undetermined. The length of the CDR3 is 16 residues. V dropped 4 bases and J dropped 0 bases, with 13 bases sitting between them. CDR1 is MGHRA and CDR2 is YSYEKL in the germline V gene. This CDR3 reads CASSRLGPNSGNTIYF. The CDR3 DNA reads TGCGCCAGCAGCCGATTAGGGCCTAACTCTGGAAACACCATATATTTT.

V gene TRBV6-1 combines with J gene TRBJ2-3; TRBD2 aligns across 10 bases. The CDR3 has 16 residues. Trimming removed 0 bases from V and 8 bases from J; junction bases left unmatched: 8. The V gene's germline CDR1 is MNHNS and CDR2 SASEGT. The DNA for the CDR3 is TGTGCCAGCAGTGAAGCGGCAGCGGGGGGGCCTGGTACGCAGTATTTT. This gives the protein CASSEAAAGGPGTQYF.

The rearrangement joins TRBV18 to TRBJ1-1; the match to TRBD1 covers 7 bases. Germline CDR1 KGHSH, CDR2 LQKENI. The CDR3 totals 15 residues. The V segment lost 0 bases and the J segment 4 bases; nucleotides outside the gene matches: 5. The CDR3 protein is CASSPPSRGATEAFF. The CDR3 DNA sequence: TGTGCCAGCTCACCACCTTCCAGGGGGGCCACTGAAGCTTTCTTT.

The V and J genes are TRBV6-5 and TRBJ2-1; 7 nucleotides line up with TRBD1. Germline V gene sequence: CDR1 MNHEY, CDR2 SVGAGI. CDR3 length: 16 residues. With V trimmed by 0 bases and J by 4 bases, 6 bases remained unmatched. The CDR3: CASSYSPRGSYNEQFF. CDR3 nucleotides: TGTGCCAGCAGTTACTCGCCCAGGGGGTCGTACAATGAGCAGTTCTTC.

The V gene is TRBV7-2, the J gene TRBJ1-6; weak D call: TRBD1 (5 bases). CDR1 is SGHTA, CDR2 FQGNSA, per germline. Trimming took off 2 bases at V and 7 bases at J, with 12 bases between the two ends. The CDR3 is 15 residues long. The DNA of the CDR3 is TGTGCCAGCAGCTTACAGGGAGTACAGAATTCACCCCTCCACTTT. Amino acid sequence: CASSLQGVQNSPLHF. Drawing the rest from reference TRBV7-2 and TRBJ1-6, the complete variable domain is GAGVSQSPSNKVTEKGKDVELRCDPISGHTALYWYRQSLGQGLEFLIYFQGNSAPDKSGLPSDRFSAERTGGSVSTLTIQRTQQEDSAVYLCASSLQGVQNSPLHFGNGTRLTVT.

The gene calls are TRBV7-9 and TRBJ2-7; 9 bases agree with TRBD2. The length of the CDR3 is 13 residues. Per the germline V gene, CDR1 is SEHNR and CDR2 is FQNEAQ (reference sequence). V shed 5 bases and J 3 bases; nucleotides not matched to a gene: 2. CDR3 sequence: CASSRTSVYEQYF. The DNA for the CDR3 is TGTGCCAGCAGCAGGACTAGCGTCTACGAGCAGTACTTC.

This rearrangement joins TRBV19 to TRBJ2-7, with D maybe TRBD1 (6 bases). Deletions cut 6 bases from V and 0 bases from J, with 18 bases between. Germline assignment: CDR1 LNHDA and CDR2 SQIVND (reference sequence). The CDR3 has 16 amino acids. The CDR3 is CASSPTRGDNSYEQYF. The CDR3, as DNA: TGTGCCAGTAGCCCCACGCGAGGGGACAACTCCTACGAGCAGTACTTC.

The chain recombines TRBV6-1 with TRBJ2-3; D remains unclear. The CDR3 spans 11 residues. The ends were cut back, 3 bases at V and 4 bases at J, with 2 bases in the middle. Germline-derived CDR1 and CDR2 are MNHNS and SASEGT. In nucleotides, the CDR3 is TGTGCCAGCAGTGACGCAGATACGCAGTATTTT. This codes for CASSDADTQYF.

The chain uses TRBV2 and TRBJ2-7; 7 nucleotides align to TRBD1. The length of the CDR3 is 13 residues. CDR1 SNHLY and CDR2 FYNNEI come from the germline V gene. V gave up 5 bases and J gave up 3 bases; unmatched junction bases: 4. CDR3 bases: TGTGCCAGCAGTTTCGACAGGGTCTACGAGCAGTACTTC. Residues: CASSFDRVYEQYF. The full variable domain, completed using reference TRBV2 and TRBJ2-7, is EPEVTQTPSHQVTQMGQEVILRCVPISNHLYFYWYRQILGQKVEFLVSFYNNEISEKSEIFDDQFSVERPDGSNFTLKIRSTKLEDSAMYFCASSFDRVYEQYFGPGTRLTVT.